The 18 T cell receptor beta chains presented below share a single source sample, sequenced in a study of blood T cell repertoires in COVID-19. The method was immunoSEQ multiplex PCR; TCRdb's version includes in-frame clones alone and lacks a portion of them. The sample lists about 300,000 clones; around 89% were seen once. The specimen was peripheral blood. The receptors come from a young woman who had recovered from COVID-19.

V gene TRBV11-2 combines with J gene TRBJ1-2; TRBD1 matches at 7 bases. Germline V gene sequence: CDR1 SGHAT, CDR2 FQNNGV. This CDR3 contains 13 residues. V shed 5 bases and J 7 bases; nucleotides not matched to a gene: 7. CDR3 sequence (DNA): TGTGCCAGCAGCCTCAGGGACAGCTCTGGCTACACCTTC. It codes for CASSLRDSSGYTF. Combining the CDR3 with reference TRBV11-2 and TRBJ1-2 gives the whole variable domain EAGVAQSPRYKIIEKRQSVAFWCNPISGHATLYWYQQILGQGPKLLIQFQNNGVVDDSQLPKDRFSAERLKGVDSTLKIQPAKLEDSAVYLCASSLRDSSGYTFGSGTRLTVV.

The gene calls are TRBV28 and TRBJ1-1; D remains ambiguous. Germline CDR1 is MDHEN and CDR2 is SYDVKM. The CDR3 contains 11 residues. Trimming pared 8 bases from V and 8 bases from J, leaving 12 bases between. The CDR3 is CASSSPQEAFF. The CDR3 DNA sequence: TGTGCCAGCTCGTCTCCCCAGGAAGCTTTCTTT.

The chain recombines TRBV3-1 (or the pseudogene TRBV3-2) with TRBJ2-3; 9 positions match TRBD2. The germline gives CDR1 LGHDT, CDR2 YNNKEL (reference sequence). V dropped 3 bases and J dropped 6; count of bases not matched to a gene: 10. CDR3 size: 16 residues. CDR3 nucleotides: TGTGCCAGCAGCCAGCCGGGCGGGGGGGCCTCCGATACGCAGTATTTT. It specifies CASSQPGGGASDTQYF.

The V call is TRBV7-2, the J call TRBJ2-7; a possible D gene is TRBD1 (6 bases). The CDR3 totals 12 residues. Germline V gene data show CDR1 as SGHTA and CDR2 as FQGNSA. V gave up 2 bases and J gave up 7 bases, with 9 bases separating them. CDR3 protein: CASSLRGIEQYF. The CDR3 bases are TGTGCCAGCAGCTTAAGGGGGATAGAGCAGTACTTC.

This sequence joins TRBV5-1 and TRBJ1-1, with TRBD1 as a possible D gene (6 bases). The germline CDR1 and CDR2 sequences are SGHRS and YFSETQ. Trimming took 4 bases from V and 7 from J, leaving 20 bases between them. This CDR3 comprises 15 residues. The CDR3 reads CASSVFGDTGHEAFF. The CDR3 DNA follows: TGCGCCAGCAGCGTTTTCGGGGACACAGGACATGAAGCTTTCTTT.

CDR3 DNA: TGTGCCAGCAGCCCCGGGGGGCCCGGGGAGCTGTTTTTT. Amino acids: CASSPGGPGELFF. The rearrangement uses TRBV7-6 and TRBJ2-2; TRBD2 might be the D (7 bases). Germline CDR1 and CDR2: SGHVS and FNYEAQ. CDR3 length equals 13 residues. V was shortened by 5 bases and J by 6 bases, with 10 bases between the two germline ends.

The CDR3 sequence is CASFLARTGELFF. DNA for the CDR3: TGTGCCAGTTTCCTAGCGCGTACCGGGGAGCTGTTTTTT. The V gene is TRBV6-5, the J gene TRBJ2-2, with D possibly TRBD2 on 6 matching bases. V shed 9 bases and J shed 5 bases, with 13 bases lying between them. CDR3 length: 13 amino acids. CDR1 and CDR2 (germline): MNHEY, SVGAGI.

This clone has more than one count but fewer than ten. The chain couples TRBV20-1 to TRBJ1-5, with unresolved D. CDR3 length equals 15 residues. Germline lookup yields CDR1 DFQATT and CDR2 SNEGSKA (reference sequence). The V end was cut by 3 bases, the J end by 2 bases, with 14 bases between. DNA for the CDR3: TGCAGTGCTAGTTCCAGTACGATGGGCAATCAGCCCCAGCATTTT. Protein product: CSASSSTMGNQPQHF.

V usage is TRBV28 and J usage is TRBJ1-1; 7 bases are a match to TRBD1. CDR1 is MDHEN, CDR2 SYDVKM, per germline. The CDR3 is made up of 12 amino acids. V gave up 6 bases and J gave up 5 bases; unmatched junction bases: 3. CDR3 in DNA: TGTGCCAGCAGATCAGGGGGGACTGAAGCTTTCTTT. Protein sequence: CASRSGGTEAFF.

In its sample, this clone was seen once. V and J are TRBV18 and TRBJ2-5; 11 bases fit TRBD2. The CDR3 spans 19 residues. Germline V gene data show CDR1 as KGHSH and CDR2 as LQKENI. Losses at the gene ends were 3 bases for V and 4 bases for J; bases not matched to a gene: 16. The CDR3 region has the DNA TGTGCCAGCTCACCGGCGGTGCCACTAGCGGGGGCTCAGGGAGAGACCCAGTACTTC. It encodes CASSPAVPLAGAQGETQYF.

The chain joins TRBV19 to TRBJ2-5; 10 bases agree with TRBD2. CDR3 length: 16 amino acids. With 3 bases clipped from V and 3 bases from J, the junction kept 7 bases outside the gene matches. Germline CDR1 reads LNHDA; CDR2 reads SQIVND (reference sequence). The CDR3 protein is CASSIANSGGKETQYF. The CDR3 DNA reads TGTGCCAGTAGTATTGCTAATAGCGGGGGGAAAGAGACCCAGTACTTC.

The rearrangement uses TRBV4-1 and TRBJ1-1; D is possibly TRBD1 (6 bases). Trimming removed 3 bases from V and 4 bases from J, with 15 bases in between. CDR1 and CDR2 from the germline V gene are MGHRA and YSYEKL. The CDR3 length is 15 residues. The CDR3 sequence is CASSQEGGWITEAFF. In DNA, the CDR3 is TGCGCCAGCAGCCAGGAAGGGGGTTGGATCACTGAAGCTTTCTTT.

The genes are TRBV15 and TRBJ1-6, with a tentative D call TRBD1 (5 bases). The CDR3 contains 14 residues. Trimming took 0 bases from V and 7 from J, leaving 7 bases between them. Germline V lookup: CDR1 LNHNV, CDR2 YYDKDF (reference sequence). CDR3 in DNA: TGTGCCACCAGCAGAGAGGCAGGGAATTCACCCCTCCACTTT. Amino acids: CATSREAGNSPLHF. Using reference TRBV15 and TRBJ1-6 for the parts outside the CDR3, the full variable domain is DAMVIQNPRYQVTQFGKPVTLSCSQTLNHNVMYWYQQKSSQAPKLLFHYYDKDFNNEADTPDNFQSRRPNTSFCFLDIRSPGLGDTAMYLCATSREAGNSPLHFGNGTRLTVT.

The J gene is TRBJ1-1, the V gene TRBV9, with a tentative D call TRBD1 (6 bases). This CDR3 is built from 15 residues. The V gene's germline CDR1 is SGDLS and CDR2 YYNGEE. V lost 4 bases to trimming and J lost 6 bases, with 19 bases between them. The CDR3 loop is CASSREGHPDAEAFF. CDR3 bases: TGTGCCAGCAGCCGGGAGGGACACCCGGACGCTGAAGCTTTCTTT.

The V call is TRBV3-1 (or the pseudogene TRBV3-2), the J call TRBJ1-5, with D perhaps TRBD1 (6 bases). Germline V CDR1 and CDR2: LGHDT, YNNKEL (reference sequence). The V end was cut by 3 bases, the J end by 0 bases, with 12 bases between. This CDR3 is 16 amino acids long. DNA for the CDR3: TGTGCCAGCAGCCAGGGACCGGACAGTAGCAATCAGCCCCAGCATTTT. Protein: CASSQGPDSSNQPQHF.

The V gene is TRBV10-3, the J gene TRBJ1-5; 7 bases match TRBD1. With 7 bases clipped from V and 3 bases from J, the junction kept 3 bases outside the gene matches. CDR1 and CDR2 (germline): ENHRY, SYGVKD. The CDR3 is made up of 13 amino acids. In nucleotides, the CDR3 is TGTGCCATCACCGGACAGGCCAATCAGCCCCAGCATTTT. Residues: CAITGQANQPQHF.

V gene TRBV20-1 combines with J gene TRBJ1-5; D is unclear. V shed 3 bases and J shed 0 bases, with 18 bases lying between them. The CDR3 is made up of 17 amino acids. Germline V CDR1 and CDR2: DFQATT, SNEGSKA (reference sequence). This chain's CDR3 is CSASVPPGSDSNQPQHF. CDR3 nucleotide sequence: TGCAGTGCTAGTGTTCCTCCGGGGTCAGATAGCAATCAGCCCCAGCATTTT.

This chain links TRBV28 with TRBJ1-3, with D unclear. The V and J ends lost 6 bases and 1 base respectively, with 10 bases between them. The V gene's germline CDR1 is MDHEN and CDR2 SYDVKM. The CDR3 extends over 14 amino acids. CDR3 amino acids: CASSAGLSGNTIYF. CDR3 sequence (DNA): TGTGCCAGCAGCGCAGGTCTTTCTGGAAACACCATATATTTT.